This T cell receptor (beta chain) was retrieved from a study of identical twins. The V gene lost 0 bases and the J gene lost 3 bases, with 18 bases spanning the gap. CDR3 length: 17 residues. Per germline, CDR1 SGDLS and CDR2 YYNGEE. Overall study results and limits: Fewer insertions marked abundant cord blood beta clonotypes; young adult naive trended weakly, memory not at all.

A template switching step contributed a universal primer site, while unique molecular identifiers were present in the cDNA. TCRdb independently ran MiXCR on the 5' RACE reads; one entry per CDR3 protein. The repertoire has a few hundred thousand distinct CDR3 sequences, 6.5% of them found once; the top ten carry less than 15%. There were only healthy Caucasians among the donors. This clonotype was observed a few times. Its matching antigen is unknown. This same sample was also part of a study on T cells expressing NK-cell markers. That investigation notes: The study found these clonotypes also leading the CD3+CD56-NKG2C+ fraction in a handful of donors.

The chain joins TRBV9 to TRBJ1-2, with a tentative D call TRBD1 (5 bases). The specimen sequenced was CD8+ T cells sorted from blood. This TCR came from a woman younger than 30 in good health. The CDR3 sequence: CASSVAWKPTAHYGYTF. The DNA for the CDR3 is TGTGCCAGCAGCGTAGCTTGGAAACCGACAGCGCACTATGGCTACACCTTC.